Listed below are T cell receptor beta chains from one sample, sequenced in a study of identical twins. Via MiXCR, TCRdb re-called the 5' RACE reads, giving one row per CDR3 protein. The table has some 500,000 distinct CDR3 sequences, 14% seen once. The same specimen was also included in a second study, on yellow fever vaccine responses in identical twins.

The sequencing sample was made of CD4+ T cells sorted from blood. The receptors were sampled from a woman younger than 30 in good health. Both conserved end residues are part of each CDR3. The order of the fields is D gene, J gene, clone size, V gene, CDR3 DNA, CDR3 protein. The D gene is left open where the match is weak. Where a row states a size, it is once, few, many or the class of an expanded clone; other rows omit it.

-,TRBJ2-1,-,TRBV10-1,TGCGCCAGCAGCCCTTTGCAGACCCTCTCCTACAATGAGCAGTTCTTC,CASSPLQTLSYNEQFF
-,TRBJ1-2,few,TRBV5-1,TGCGCCAGCAGCTTGGACCCAGGGAAGAGGTATGGCTACACCTTC,CASSLDPGKRYGYTF
TRBD1,TRBJ2-5,-,TRBV28,TGTGCCAGCGGTAGGGGACAGGGGAAAGAGACCCAGTACTTC,CASGRGQGKETQYF
-,TRBJ2-1,-,TRBV7-2,TGTGCCACCCGGGCAGGAGGGGTGGTGTACAATGAGCAGTTCTTC,CATRAGGVVYNEQFF
TRBD2,TRBJ2-1,-,TRBV11-2,TGTGCCAGCAGCTTAGGGGGTAGCGGGGGGGCTTCTAATGAGCAGTTCTTC,CASSLGGSGGASNEQFF
-,TRBJ2-5,-,TRBV9,TGTGCCAGCAGCGCCTACGGACAGAGAGGCCAAGAGACCCAGTACTTC,CASSAYGQRGQETQYF
-,TRBJ2-7,-,TRBV20-1,TGCAGTGCGGAGGGCCCGACTCCTCCTACCTACGAGCAGTACTTC,CSAEGPTPPTYEQYF
TRBD2,TRBJ2-1,-,TRBV9,TGTGCCAGCAGCGTAGGGACTAGCGGGGGGGCCTGGAATGAGCAGTTCTTC,CASSVGTSGGAWNEQFF
TRBD1,TRBJ2-5,few,TRBV15,TGTGCCACCAGCAGAGATCAACTGGGACAGGGGGCTGAGACCCAGTACTTC,CATSRDQLGQGAETQYF
-,TRBJ2-7,-,TRBV12-3/TRBV12-4,TGTGCCAGCAGTCCAAACCAGGGGGGAGCCGGCTACGAGCAGTACTTC,CASSPNQGGAGYEQYF
-,TRBJ2-2,-,TRBV21-1,TGTGCCACCGCCAAGGAGCTGTTTTTT,CATAKELFF
-,TRBJ1-2,-,TRBV28,TGTGCCAGCAGTTACCCCCGGGACACCTACCATGGCTACACCTTC,CASSYPRDTYHGYTF
-,TRBJ2-1,few,TRBV2,TGTGCCAGCAGTGAAAATCCTCAGCGGAGCTCCTACAATGAGCAGTTCTTC,CASSENPQRSSYNEQFF
-,TRBJ2-2,-,TRBV9,TGTGCCAGCAGCCCCTGGGCAGGGAGAACCGGGGAGCTGTTTTTT,CASSPWAGRTGELFF
TRBD1,TRBJ2-5,few,TRBV5-1,TGCGCCAGCAGCGTAAGACAGGGGGGTTTCGGAGAGACCCAGTACTTC,CASSVRQGGFGETQYF
TRBD2,TRBJ2-1,many,TRBV29-1,TGCAGCGTTGCGGGACTAGCGAACAATGAGCAGTTCTTC,CSVAGLANNEQFF
-,TRBJ2-1,few,TRBV7-2,TGTGCCAGCAGCTTAAAAGCCGGAATCAATGAGCAGTTCTTC,CASSLKAGINEQFF
-,TRBJ2-3,many,TRBV15,TGTGCCACCAGCAGAGATCTATCGGGAGTAGGGCCAGATACGCAGTATTTT,CATSRDLSGVGPDTQYF
TRBD2,TRBJ2-3,-,TRBV6-1,TGTGCCAGCAGGCAACTAGCGGGGGTCACCTCAGATACGCAGTATTTT,CASRQLAGVTSDTQYF
-,TRBJ2-1,few,TRBV7-2,TGTGCCAGCAGCTTAGCTACAGGACCCTCCTACAATGAGCAGTTCTTC,CASSLATGPSYNEQFF
-,TRBJ2-2,few,TRBV12-3/TRBV12-4,TGTGCCAGCAGTTTAGAGTGGGAGCTGTTTTTT,CASSLEWELFF
TRBD2,TRBJ2-5,-,TRBV24-1,TGTGCCACCAGTGATTCGGGGAGGGGAGAGACCCAGTACTTC,CATSDSGRGETQYF
TRBD1,TRBJ2-7,-,TRBV7-2,TGTGCCAGCAGCAAAGAAGCAGGGGGCGTCTACGAGCAGTACTTC,CASSKEAGGVYEQYF
TRBD1,TRBJ2-7,few,TRBV6-2/TRBV6-3,TGTGCCAGCAGTCTACCGGGTCCCGGGACAGGGGGCCGCCTTTACGAGCAGTACTTC,CASSLPGPGTGGRLYEQYF
-,TRBJ2-4,few,TRBV7-9,TGTGCCAGCAGCTTAGCACAGGGCAGCCACATTCAGTACTTC,CASSLAQGSHIQYF
TRBD2,TRBJ2-6,-,TRBV10-3,TGTGCCATCAGTAGATCTGGACTAGCGGACTTCTCTGGGGCCAACGTCCTGACTTTC,CAISRSGLADFSGANVLTF
-,TRBJ2-1,few,TRBV4-1,TGCGCCAGCAGCCAAGCGATTGTAGGGGTGGGTGAGCAGTTCTTC,CASSQAIVGVGEQFF
-,TRBJ2-3,-,TRBV5-1,TGCGCCAGTAAACAGCTCGCGGGTGGCACAGATACGCAGTATTTT,CASKQLAGGTDTQYF